This is a list of T cell receptor beta chains from one sample in a study of T cell changes during pregnancy in multiple sclerosis. Only in-frame clones appear in the TCRdb table, and some are missing; sequencing was by immunoSEQ multiplex PCR. The sample has about 67,000 clones, about 88% seen once. The sequenced sample was peripheral blood, obtained in the first trimester of pregnancy. Source of these receptors: a female donor with multiple sclerosis, enrolled in a pregnancy study. The CDR3 runs from the conserved cysteine through the conserved F or W. Fields, in order: J gene, clone size, V gene, D gene, CDR3 DNA, CDR3 protein. D genes are given only for firm matches. Clone size, where shown, is once, few, many, or a class for clones that have expanded.

TRBJ2-7,.,TRBV27,TRBD1,TGTGCCAGCAGTCGGGACAGGGTTCGGGAGCAGTACTTC,CASSRDRVREQYF
TRBJ1-2,.,TRBV6-5,.,TGTGCCAGCAGTTACGGGGGGGGGACCCCCTATGGCTACACCTTC,CASSYGGGTPYGYTF
TRBJ1-1,.,TRBV11-2,TRBD1,TGTGCCAGCAGCGCACAGGGGGCGGCCACTGAAGCTTTCTTT,CASSAQGAATEAFF
TRBJ2-7,.,TRBV18,.,TGTGCCAGCTCACCCGTAGCCTACGAGCAGTACTTC,CASSPVAYEQYF
TRBJ2-1,.,TRBV5-1,TRBD2,TGCGCCAGCAGCTTGGGCGGGGGGCCGGATGAGCAGTTCTTC,CASSLGGGPDEQFF
TRBJ1-4,.,TRBV29-1,.,TGCAGCGTTGAGGGCAGGGCAACTAATGAAAAACTGTTTTTT,CSVEGRATNEKLFF
TRBJ2-5,.,TRBV2,TRBD2,TGTGCCAGCAGTGTACGGACTAGCAAAGAGACCCAGTACTTC,CASSVRTSKETQYF
TRBJ2-3,.,TRBV12-5,TRBD1,TGTGCTAGTGGTTTGCCATACTTACAGGGGATCACAGATACGCAGTATTTT,CASGLPYLQGITDTQYF
TRBJ2-6,once,TRBV9,.,TGTGCCAGCAGCGTAGCAGGCAGGGCGGCCAACGTCCTGACTTTC,CASSVAGRAANVLTF
TRBJ2-7,.,TRBV7-8,TRBD1,TGTGCCAGCAGCTTAGCGGGACAGGGGTACGAGCAGTACTTC,CASSLAGQGYEQYF
TRBJ2-6,.,TRBV6-1,.,TGTGCCAGCAGTGTCGGGACACATTCTGGGGCCAACGTCCTGACTTTC,CASSVGTHSGANVLTF
TRBJ2-7,.,TRBV27,TRBD1,TGTGCCAGCAGTCTAACGCAGGGGGCGTGGGAGCAGTACTTC,CASSLTQGAWEQYF
TRBJ2-7,.,TRBV30,TRBD1,TGTGCCTGGAGTGTATGGGGGACAGGGGGCCCCTACGAGCAGTACTTC,CAWSVWGTGGPYEQYF